This T cell receptor beta chain derives from a study of cytomegalovirus exposure and HLA in healthy donors. Study-level points and caveats: In a later analysis, an Asian-associated ancestry cluster reportedly showed fewer N-insertions than the approximately 670-donor mean.

Details on this clone: Its specificity is not known.

PCR amplification relied on 60 Vbeta primers (plus 13 Jbeta primers). Per the study methods: An analysis performed later counted 81 million or so unique TCR beta chains (around 11 million of them shared). TCRdb's table, derived via immunoSEQ multiplex PCR, lists solely in-frame clones and lacks some. That table gives V, J and clone size, and the DNA gave D and trimming. The table has some 130,000 clones, roughly three quarters seen once. Germline V gives CDR1 SGHNT, CDR2 YYREEE (reference sequence). V was shortened by 4 bases and J by 7 bases, with 9 bases between the two germline ends. The CDR3 is 12 amino acids.

Sequencing input: PBMCs. This chain connects TRBV5-4 to TRBJ2-1; a possible D gene is TRBD1 (6 bases). The sequence was collected from a man aged 40-49 years in good health and CMV-seronegative. The CDR3 DNA reads TGTGCCAGCAGCCGGACAGAAAATGAGCAGTTCTTC. Translating it yields CASSRTENEQFF.